The rows below give T cell receptor beta chains drawn from one sample of a study of shared clonotypes between healthy human individuals. Data came from immunoSEQ multiplex PCR; TCRdb stores just in-frame clones and leaves some out. Of under 600,000 clones in the sample, 95% to 96% were seen once. Sequenced input: naive CD4+ T cells sorted from blood. These receptors all stem from a woman younger than 45 in good health. Both conserved end residues are part of each CDR3. Each record gives: J gene, V gene, D gene, clone size, CDR3 length, CDR3 protein, CDR3 DNA. A D gene is named only where the DNA matches it firmly. Clone size is stated in some rows and not others, as once, few, many or a class when expanded.

J gene: TRBJ1-3
V gene: TRBV28
D gene: -
clone size: -
CDR3 length: 15
CDR3 protein: CASSTQGSSGNTIYF
CDR3 DNA: TGTGCCAGCAGCACCCAGGGGTCCTCTGGAAACACCATATATTTT

J gene: TRBJ1-4
V gene: TRBV30
D gene: -
clone size: -
CDR3 length: 16
CDR3 protein: CAWSVRIAAANEKLFF
CDR3 DNA: TGTGCCTGGAGTGTAAGGATCGCGGCGGCCAATGAAAAACTGTTTTTT

J gene: TRBJ2-1
V gene: TRBV10-1
D gene: TRBD1
clone size: -
CDR3 length: 14
CDR3 protein: CASTSGQGAIGQFF
CDR3 DNA: TGCGCCAGCACCTCGGGACAGGGGGCTATCGGGCAGTTCTTC

J gene: TRBJ2-3
V gene: TRBV7-9
D gene: -
clone size: -
CDR3 length: 12
CDR3 protein: CASSPTTNTQYF
CDR3 DNA: TGTGCCAGCAGCCCGACGACCAATACGCAGTATTTT

J gene: TRBJ1-1
V gene: TRBV5-1
D gene: -
clone size: -
CDR3 length: 13
CDR3 protein: CASSLTGYTEAFF
CDR3 DNA: TGCGCCAGCAGCTTGACAGGCTACACTGAAGCTTTCTTT

J gene: TRBJ2-7
V gene: TRBV5-1
D gene: TRBD1
clone size: -
CDR3 length: 12
CDR3 protein: CASSWDSYEQYF
CDR3 DNA: TGCGCCAGCAGCTGGGACAGCTACGAGCAGTACTTC

J gene: TRBJ2-5
V gene: TRBV29-1
D gene: TRBD2
clone size: -
CDR3 length: 13
CDR3 protein: CSVLASGRETQYF
CDR3 DNA: TGCAGCGTTCTCGCTAGCGGGAGGGAGACCCAGTACTTC

J gene: TRBJ2-3
V gene: TRBV6-5
D gene: -
clone size: -
CDR3 length: 13
CDR3 protein: CASSSGVGDTQYF
CDR3 DNA: TGTGCCAGCAGTTCGGGAGTGGGGGATACGCAGTATTTT

J gene: TRBJ1-1
V gene: TRBV7-7
D gene: -
clone size: -
CDR3 length: 13
CDR3 protein: CASSQTLNTEAFF
CDR3 DNA: TGTGCCAGCAGCCAAACCCTGAACACTGAAGCTTTCTTT

J gene: TRBJ1-5
V gene: TRBV2
D gene: -
clone size: -
CDR3 length: 16
CDR3 protein: CASSALGGGGNQPQHF
CDR3 DNA: TGTGCCAGCAGTGCATTAGGGGGAGGGGGCAATCAGCCCCAGCATTTT

J gene: TRBJ2-3
V gene: TRBV6-4
D gene: -
clone size: -
CDR3 length: 14
CDR3 protein: CASSERVGLDTQYF
CDR3 DNA: TGTGCCAGCAGTGAACGTGTGGGCCTAGATACGCAGTATTTT

J gene: TRBJ2-1
V gene: TRBV5-1
D gene: TRBD2
clone size: -
CDR3 length: 18
CDR3 protein: CASSLGDFSGRALNEQFF
CDR3 DNA: TGCGCCAGCAGCTTGGGGGATTTTAGCGGGAGGGCCCTCAATGAGCAGTTCTTC

J gene: TRBJ1-3
V gene: TRBV11-2
D gene: -
clone size: -
CDR3 length: 19
CDR3 protein: CASSPRGGEREHSGNTIYF
CDR3 DNA: TGTGCCAGCAGCCCGCGCGGTGGGGAGAGGGAGCACTCTGGAAACACCATATATTTT

J gene: TRBJ1-2
V gene: TRBV7-9
D gene: -
clone size: -
CDR3 length: 12
CDR3 protein: CASSSRNYGYTF
CDR3 DNA: TGTGCCAGCAGCTCACGGAACTATGGCTACACCTTC

J gene: TRBJ1-6
V gene: TRBV4-2
D gene: -
clone size: -
CDR3 length: 17
CDR3 protein: CASSQDSRGVGNSPLHF
CDR3 DNA: TGTGCCAGCAGCCAAGACAGCCGGGGGGTCGGAAATTCACCCCTCCACTTT

J gene: TRBJ1-2
V gene: TRBV11-2
D gene: -
clone size: -
CDR3 length: 13
CDR3 protein: CASSLDRVIGYTF
CDR3 DNA: TGTGCCAGCAGCTTAGACAGAGTCATCGGCTACACCTTC

J gene: TRBJ2-7
V gene: TRBV6-6
D gene: -
clone size: -
CDR3 length: 11
CDR3 protein: CASSHNHEQYF
CDR3 DNA: TGTGCCAGCAGCCACAACCACGAGCAGTACTTC

J gene: TRBJ2-3
V gene: TRBV5-1
D gene: -
clone size: -
CDR3 length: 13
CDR3 protein: CASSSEGSDTQYF
CDR3 DNA: TGCGCCAGCAGCTCGGAGGGTTCAGATACGCAGTATTTT

J gene: TRBJ2-5
V gene: TRBV28
D gene: -
clone size: -
CDR3 length: 20
CDR3 protein: CASSLYSVRLDKTSKETQYF
CDR3 DNA: TGTGCCAGCAGTTTATACTCCGTACGCTTGGACAAGACTTCCAAAGAGACCCAGTACTTC

J gene: TRBJ1-2
V gene: TRBV7-2
D gene: TRBD1
clone size: -
CDR3 length: 14
CDR3 protein: CASSPPGTGYGYTF
CDR3 DNA: TGTGCCAGCAGCCCCCCCGGGACAGGGTATGGCTACACCTTC

J gene: TRBJ2-1
V gene: TRBV5-1
D gene: -
clone size: -
CDR3 length: 18
CDR3 protein: CASSLRDSGQVEVNEQFF
CDR3 DNA: TGCGCCAGCAGCTTGAGGGATAGCGGACAGGTGGAAGTGAATGAGCAGTTCTTC

J gene: TRBJ2-7
V gene: TRBV2
D gene: -
clone size: -
CDR3 length: 18
CDR3 protein: CASSDMPRRRVRPYEQYF
CDR3 DNA: TGTGCCAGCAGTGATATGCCACGCAGGAGAGTTCGGCCCTACGAGCAGTACTTC

J gene: TRBJ1-2
V gene: TRBV4-1
D gene: -
clone size: -
CDR3 length: 13
CDR3 protein: CASSQGLNYGYTF
CDR3 DNA: TGCGCCAGCAGCCAAGGCCTCAACTATGGCTACACCTTC

J gene: TRBJ1-2
V gene: TRBV7-8
D gene: -
clone size: -
CDR3 length: 12
CDR3 protein: CASQDVQSGYTF
CDR3 DNA: TGTGCCAGCCAAGATGTACAAAGCGGCTACACCTTC

J gene: TRBJ2-1
V gene: TRBV5-4
D gene: TRBD2
clone size: -
CDR3 length: 17
CDR3 protein: CASSLGQSGRAYNEQFF
CDR3 DNA: TGTGCCAGCAGCTTGGGCCAGAGCGGGAGGGCCTACAATGAGCAGTTCTTC

J gene: TRBJ1-3
V gene: TRBV19
D gene: -
clone size: -
CDR3 length: 15
CDR3 protein: CASIRPTSSGNTIYF
CDR3 DNA: TGTGCCAGTATTAGACCGACCAGCTCTGGAAACACCATATATTTT

J gene: TRBJ2-7
V gene: TRBV5-1
D gene: TRBD2
clone size: -
CDR3 length: 15
CDR3 protein: CASSFLADKTYEQYF
CDR3 DNA: TGCGCCAGCAGCTTCCTAGCGGATAAGACCTACGAGCAGTACTTC

J gene: TRBJ1-1
V gene: TRBV28
D gene: -
clone size: -
CDR3 length: 10
CDR3 protein: CASGNTEAFF
CDR3 DNA: TGTGCCAGTGGGAACACTGAAGCTTTCTTT

J gene: TRBJ2-7
V gene: TRBV2
D gene: -
clone size: -
CDR3 length: 14
CDR3 protein: CASSELRLDYEQYF
CDR3 DNA: TGTGCCAGCAGTGAATTACGGCTAGACTACGAGCAGTACTTC

J gene: TRBJ2-7
V gene: TRBV28
D gene: -
clone size: -
CDR3 length: 14
CDR3 protein: CASIPASAISEQYF
CDR3 DNA: TGTGCCAGCATACCGGCTAGCGCTATTTCTGAGCAGTACTTC

J gene: TRBJ2-1
V gene: TRBV19
D gene: TRBD2
clone size: -
CDR3 length: 17
CDR3 protein: CASSIISGAGGYNEQFF
CDR3 DNA: TGTGCCAGTAGTATCATTTCTGGAGCGGGAGGCTACAATGAGCAGTTCTTC

J gene: TRBJ2-5
V gene: TRBV6-5
D gene: -
clone size: -
CDR3 length: 15
CDR3 protein: CASSYLQGAQETQYF
CDR3 DNA: TGTGCCAGCAGTTACCTACAGGGTGCCCAAGAGACCCAGTACTTC

J gene: TRBJ1-5
V gene: TRBV19
D gene: -
clone size: -
CDR3 length: 13
CDR3 protein: CASSIDWNQPQHF
CDR3 DNA: TGTGCCAGTAGTATAGATTGGAATCAGCCCCAGCATTTT

J gene: TRBJ1-1
V gene: TRBV25-1
D gene: -
clone size: -
CDR3 length: 14
CDR3 protein: CASSGPGMNTEAFF
CDR3 DNA: TGTGCCAGCAGTGGTCCAGGTATGAACACTGAAGCTTTCTTT

J gene: TRBJ2-3
V gene: TRBV5-1
D gene: TRBD2
clone size: -
CDR3 length: 16
CDR3 protein: CASSPGLAGGPDTQYF
CDR3 DNA: TGCGCCAGCAGCCCCGGACTAGCGGGAGGGCCAGATACGCAGTATTTT

J gene: TRBJ2-3
V gene: TRBV7-9
D gene: -
clone size: -
CDR3 length: 19
CDR3 protein: CASSLWVGDDGSGTDTQYF
CDR3 DNA: TGTGCCAGCAGCTTATGGGTCGGGGACGATGGGTCAGGGACAGATACGCAGTATTTT

J gene: TRBJ1-2
V gene: TRBV6-4
D gene: -
clone size: -
CDR3 length: 14
CDR3 protein: CASSDGPPTYGYTF
CDR3 DNA: TGTGCCAGCAGTGACGGCCCACCCACCTATGGCTACACCTTC

J gene: TRBJ2-7
V gene: TRBV6-1
D gene: -
clone size: -
CDR3 length: 15
CDR3 protein: CASSVILVERIEQYF
CDR3 DNA: TGTGCCAGCAGTGTAATACTAGTAGAGAGGATCGAGCAGTACTTC

J gene: TRBJ1-5
V gene: TRBV28
D gene: -
clone size: -
CDR3 length: 14
CDR3 protein: CASSLSGISSHQHF
CDR3 DNA: TGTGCCAGCAGTTTATCTGGTATCTCCTCGCACCAGCATTTT

J gene: TRBJ2-3
V gene: TRBV5-1
D gene: TRBD2
clone size: -
CDR3 length: 14
CDR3 protein: CASSPTSGTDTQYF
CDR3 DNA: TGCGCCAGCAGCCCGACTAGCGGCACAGATACGCAGTATTTT

J gene: TRBJ1-2
V gene: TRBV28
D gene: TRBD1
clone size: -
CDR3 length: 15
CDR3 protein: CASSSSTGYHYGYTF
CDR3 DNA: TGTGCCAGCAGTTCCTCGACAGGGTACCACTATGGCTACACCTTC

J gene: TRBJ2-2
V gene: TRBV7-7
D gene: -
clone size: -
CDR3 length: 16
CDR3 protein: CASSLEGQANTGELFF
CDR3 DNA: TGTGCCAGCAGCTTAGAGGGGCAGGCAAACACCGGGGAGCTGTTTTTT

J gene: TRBJ2-7
V gene: TRBV6-5
D gene: -
clone size: -
CDR3 length: 12
CDR3 protein: CASSGISYEQYF
CDR3 DNA: TGTGCCAGCAGCGGGATATCCTACGAGCAGTACTTC

J gene: TRBJ1-1
V gene: TRBV6-5
D gene: TRBD1
clone size: -
CDR3 length: 11
CDR3 protein: CASKTGGRAFF
CDR3 DNA: TGTGCCAGCAAGACAGGGGGCCGGGCTTTCTTT

J gene: TRBJ2-5
V gene: TRBV28
D gene: -
clone size: -
CDR3 length: 12
CDR3 protein: CASSLLQGTQYF
CDR3 DNA: TGTGCCAGCAGTTTACTGCAGGGAACCCAGTACTTC

J gene: TRBJ2-7
V gene: TRBV5-3
D gene: TRBD2
clone size: once
CDR3 length: 15
CDR3 protein: CAGESGRREIYEQYF
CDR3 DNA: TGTGCCGGAGAGAGCGGGAGGAGGGAAATCTACGAGCAGTACTTC

J gene: TRBJ1-4
V gene: TRBV19
D gene: -
clone size: -
CDR3 length: 15
CDR3 protein: CASSKGGRSEEKLFF
CDR3 DNA: TGTGCCAGTAGTAAAGGGGGGCGTTCGGAAGAAAAACTGTTTTTT

J gene: TRBJ2-5
V gene: TRBV27
D gene: -
clone size: -
CDR3 length: 13
CDR3 protein: CASSSPLGETQYF
CDR3 DNA: TGTGCCAGCAGTTCCCCCCTGGGAGAGACCCAGTACTTC

J gene: TRBJ2-5
V gene: TRBV4-2
D gene: -
clone size: -
CDR3 length: 14
CDR3 protein: CASRQGGGSETQYF
CDR3 DNA: TGTGCCAGCAGACAGGGGGGAGGGTCGGAGACCCAGTACTTC

J gene: TRBJ2-5
V gene: TRBV6-6
D gene: -
clone size: -
CDR3 length: 16
CDR3 protein: CASSYPPRNPPATQYF
CDR3 DNA: TGTGCCAGCAGTTACCCCCCCCGGAACCCTCCGGCGACCCAGTACTTC

J gene: TRBJ2-1
V gene: TRBV29-1
D gene: -
clone size: -
CDR3 length: 14
CDR3 protein: CSVARGFSYNEQFF
CDR3 DNA: TGCAGCGTTGCTAGGGGTTTCTCCTACAATGAGCAGTTCTTC

J gene: TRBJ2-7
V gene: TRBV4-2
D gene: -
clone size: -
CDR3 length: 16
CDR3 protein: CASSQVTRSRAHEQYF
CDR3 DNA: TGTGCCAGCAGCCAAGTGACAAGGTCTAGAGCCCACGAGCAGTACTTC

J gene: TRBJ1-1
V gene: TRBV7-9
D gene: -
clone size: -
CDR3 length: 13
CDR3 protein: CASSLAAPTEAFF
CDR3 DNA: TGTGCCAGCAGCTTAGCGGCCCCCACTGAAGCTTTCTTT

J gene: TRBJ1-2
V gene: TRBV10-1
D gene: -
clone size: few
CDR3 length: 20
CDR3 protein: CASSDPLPGSISVGHYGYTF
CDR3 DNA: TGCGCCAGCAGTGACCCTCTACCGGGAAGCATATCCGTCGGACACTATGGCTACACCTTC

J gene: TRBJ1-4
V gene: TRBV28
D gene: -
clone size: -
CDR3 length: 14
CDR3 protein: CASRAPGGIEKLFF
CDR3 DNA: TGTGCCAGCAGGGCCCCCGGAGGGATTGAAAAACTGTTTTTT

J gene: TRBJ2-5
V gene: TRBV5-1
D gene: TRBD2
clone size: -
CDR3 length: 16
CDR3 protein: CASSLEREGLQETQYF
CDR3 DNA: TGCGCCAGCAGCTTGGAGCGGGAGGGACTCCAAGAGACCCAGTACTTC

J gene: TRBJ2-7
V gene: TRBV11-2
D gene: -
clone size: -
CDR3 length: 15
CDR3 protein: CASSQHQGSSYEQYF
CDR3 DNA: TGTGCCAGCAGCCAACATCAGGGAAGCTCCTACGAGCAGTACTTC

J gene: TRBJ2-7
V gene: TRBV10-3
D gene: TRBD2
clone size: -
CDR3 length: 14
CDR3 protein: CAISEGLADYEQYF
CDR3 DNA: TGTGCCATCAGTGAGGGACTAGCGGATTACGAGCAGTACTTC

J gene: TRBJ1-4
V gene: TRBV19
D gene: -
clone size: -
CDR3 length: 15
CDR3 protein: CASSIDPRSGEKLFF
CDR3 DNA: TGTGCCAGTAGTATAGATCCTCGGAGTGGTGAAAAACTGTTTTTT